Here is one T cell receptor beta chain with its context. The sample belongs to a study of sequential checkpoint blockade in melanoma. For the study at large: Patients were randomized 1:1 to nivolumab-then-ipilimumab or ipilimumab-then-nivolumab first-line. Maintenance nivolumab came after either treatment sequence.

Treatment reported: randomized to nivolumab then ipilimumab (arm A) or the reverse (arm B). No patient had prior DNA-damaging chemotherapy. From thawed PBMCs, live CD3+CD8+ cells negative for CD19 and CD56 were sorted. TCRdb's copy holds only in-frame clones and misses some; the assay was immunoSEQ multiplex PCR. The sample shows over 15,000 clones, about 69% of them seen only once. This CDR3 region has 16 residues. The V gene end was trimmed by 0 bases and the J gene end by 7 bases; junction bases not matched to a gene: 6. The germline CDR1 and CDR2 sequences are MNHEY and SVGAGI. The sequence came from a human donor with melanoma. This sequence joins TRBV6-5 and TRBJ1-4; 9 bases fit TRBD1. This material consisted of CD8+ T cells sorted from blood (inferred from file names), taken from a patient given nivolumab and ipilimumab in sequence. The CDR3 protein is CASSYSLGQGGEKLFF. The CDR3 coding sequence is TGTGCCAGCAGTTACTCTCTGGGACAGGGCGGTGAAAAACTGTTTTTT.